The 25 T cell receptor beta chains reported below all come from one sample, sequenced in a study of immune evolution from preneoplasia to lung adenocarcinoma. Sequenced by immunoSEQ multiplex PCR; TCRdb stores in-frame clones only, minus some. Here the sample spans about 5,500 clones, over 80% being singletons. Material: FFPE adjacent normal lung tissue. These receptors came from a person aged 65-85 years with lung adenocarcinoma.

The rearrangement joins TRBV30 to TRBJ1-1; D is possibly TRBD1 (5 bases). CDR1 and CDR2 from the germline V gene are GTSNPN and SVGIG (reference sequence). The length of the CDR3 is 14 residues. V gave up 0 bases and J gave up 5 bases, with 13 bases separating them. DNA for the CDR3: TGTGCCTGGAGTGTAGCAGGGAGGAGAACTGAAGCTTTCTTT. As protein: CAWSVAGRRTEAFF.

The chain joins TRBV28 to TRBJ1-4; D gene ambiguous. Trimming left V 6 bases short and J 8 bases short, with 10 bases between. This CDR3 contains 12 residues. CDR1 and CDR2 from the germline V gene are MDHEN and SYDVKM. Here the CDR3 reads CASSPGWEKLFF. Written as DNA, the CDR3 is TGTGCCAGCAGCCCCGGGTGGGAAAAACTGTTTTTT. The variable domain in full, completed from reference TRBV28 and TRBJ1-4, reads DVKVTQSSRYLVKRTGEKVFLECVQDMDHENMFWYRQDPGLGLRLIYFSYDVKMKEKGDIPEGYSVSREKKERFSLILESASTNQTSMYLCASSPGWEKLFFGSGTQLSVL.

The chain's CDR3 is CASSQGHALGGYTF. The DNA of the CDR3 is TGTGCCAGCAGCCAGGGACACGCGCTTGGTGGCTACACCTTC. The gene calls are TRBV5-5 and TRBJ1-2; perhaps TRBD1 as D (6 bases). V was shortened by 4 bases and J by 7 bases, with 17 bases between the two germline ends. The CDR3 extends over 14 amino acids. CDR1 and CDR2 from the germline V gene are SGHKS and YYEKEE (reference sequence).

The V and J genes are TRBV29-1 and TRBJ2-7, with TRBD2 matching 7 bases. The CDR3 has 14 residues. The junction had 8 bases not matched to a gene; V was cut back by 6 bases and J by 0 bases. CDR1 is SQVTM and CDR2 is ANQGSEA in the germline V gene. The DNA for the CDR3 is TGCAGCGTCCGCGTGTCTAGCGGCTCCTACGAGCAGTACTTC. Its translation: CSVRVSSGSYEQYF.

The V and J genes are TRBV14 and TRBJ1-2; weak D call: TRBD1 (6 bases). Germline V lookup: CDR1 SGHDN, CDR2 FVKESK. V dropped 2 bases and J dropped 6 bases, with 13 bases sitting between them. The CDR3 is made up of 14 amino acids. CDR3 sequence reads: CASSQLGRGNGYTF. The CDR3 DNA reads TGTGCCAGCAGCCAATTGGGCAGGGGTAATGGCTACACCTTC.

This clone was seen a single time. J is TRBJ1-6 and V is TRBV7-2; 10 bases agree with TRBD1. In germline, CDR1 is SGHTA, CDR2 FQGNSA. CDR3 length equals 18 residues. With V trimmed by 5 bases and J by 6 bases, 13 bases remained unmatched. CDR3: CASSLVPTGTGANSPLHF. DNA of the CDR3: TGTGCCAGCAGCCTCGTACCGACCGGGACAGGGGCTAATTCACCCCTCCACTTT.

V is TRBV4-2 and J is TRBJ1-6; 7 bases match TRBD1. The length of the CDR3 is 13 residues. Per germline, CDR1 LGHNA and CDR2 YNFKEQ. The trim removed 4 bases at V and 7 bases at J, leaving 1 base unmatched. CDR3: CASSPDRNSPLHF. The CDR3 region has the DNA TGTGCCAGCAGCCCGGACAGGAATTCACCCCTCCACTTT.

The chain combines TRBV18 with TRBJ2-6; 7 nucleotides line up with TRBD1. The V gene's germline CDR1 is KGHSH and CDR2 LQKENI. J lost 2 bases, V lost 4 bases, and 2 bases had no gene match. This CDR3 comprises 15 residues. The CDR3 coding sequence is TGTGCCAGCTCACTACAGGGGACTGGGGCCAACGTCCTGACTTTC. It is translated as CASSLQGTGANVLTF. Variable domain in full (rest from reference TRBV18 and TRBJ2-6): NAGVMQNPRHLVRRRGQEARLRCSPMKGHSHVYWYRQLPEEGLKFMVYLQKENIIDESGMPKERFSAEFPKEGPSILRIQQVVRGDSAAYFCASSLQGTGANVLTFGAGSRLTVL.

This clone was observed once. The chain employs TRBV30 and TRBJ1-4, with a weak D call TRBD1 (6 bases). The CDR3 is 14 residues long. Germline values: CDR1 GTSNPN, CDR2 SVGIG (reference sequence). Between the trimmed V and J ends, which lost 0 bases and 8 bases, there was a span of 13 bases. The CDR3, as DNA: TGTGCCTGGAGTGTAATGAGGACAGAAGAAAAACTGTTTTTT. This codes for CAWSVMRTEEKLFF.

The chain recombines TRBV2 with TRBJ1-2, with 8 bases fitting TRBD1. V was pared by 2 bases and J by 4 bases, with 6 bases of the junction left unmatched. The germline V gene has CDR1 SNHLY and CDR2 FYNNEI. There are 15 residues in the CDR3. CDR3: CASSETQGAIYGYTF. The DNA of the CDR3 is TGTGCCAGCAGTGAAACGCAGGGGGCGATCTATGGCTACACCTTC.

The chain couples TRBV15 to TRBJ1-6; D unclear. V shed 8 bases and J shed 4 bases, with 12 bases lying between them. The CDR3 runs 14 residues. The V gene's germline CDR1 is LNHNV and CDR2 YYDKDF (reference sequence). The CDR3 region has the DNA TGTGCCACCCGGTATCGAAGATATAATTCACCCCTCCACTTT. Residues: CATRYRRYNSPLHF. The entire variable domain, with the rest obtained from reference TRBV15 and TRBJ1-6, is as follows: DAMVIQNPRYQVTQFGKPVTLSCSQTLNHNVMYWYQQKSSQAPKLLFHYYDKDFNNEADTPDNFQSRRPNTSFCFLDIRSPGLGDTAMYLCATRYRRYNSPLHFGNGTRLTVT.

This sequence joins TRBV7-2 and TRBJ2-3; D might be TRBD2 (7 bases). Trimming pared 2 bases from V and 5 bases from J, leaving 17 bases between. The CDR3 contains 16 residues. In germline, CDR1 is SGHTA, CDR2 FQGNSA. DNA for the CDR3: TGTGCCAGCAGCTTATCCGGGGGGCCGCAGCAAGATACGCAGTATTTT. Encoded protein: CASSLSGGPQQDTQYF.

The rearrangement joins TRBV27 to TRBJ2-7; tentative D call: TRBD2 (5 bases). Trimming cost V 4 bases and J 7 bases, with 14 bases left between them. The germline CDR1 and CDR2 sequences are MNHEY and SMNVEV (reference sequence). The CDR3 consists of 13 residues. Here the CDR3 reads CASSSYPPGEQYF. In DNA, the CDR3 is TGTGCCAGCAGTTCCTACCCGCCGGGGGAGCAGTACTTC.

The chain carries TRBV7-4 and TRBJ2-1; D unclear. This CDR3 spans 13 amino acids. The V gene lost 2 bases and the J gene lost 3 bases, with 5 bases spanning the gap. Germline CDR1 is SGHVT and CDR2 is SQSDAQ. The CDR3 is CASSLRHYNEQFF. The CDR3 DNA reads as TGTGCCAGCAGCTTAAGACACTACAATGAGCAGTTCTTC.

This chain links TRBV11-2 with TRBJ2-7, with D hard to call. Germline V gives CDR1 SGHAT, CDR2 FQNNGV. The CDR3 contains 14 residues. V lost 5 bases to trimming and J lost 6 bases, with 17 bases between them. CDR3 nucleotide sequence: TGTGCCAGCAGCACAACCCGGGCCCTCAGCGAGCAGTACTTC. This sequence encodes CASSTTRALSEQYF.

V gene TRBV5-6 combines with J gene TRBJ1-5; D is undetermined. The CDR3 runs 14 residues. Looked up from germline, CDR1 is SGHDT and CDR2 is YYEEEE. V lost 0 bases, J lost 3 bases, and 7 bases lay in between. The CDR3 protein is CASSLVVFNQPQHF. The CDR3 DNA is TGTGCCAGCAGCTTGGTTGTCTTCAATCAGCCCCAGCATTTT.

In nucleotides, the CDR3 is TGTGCCAGCTCACCGTCCCCCAGCAATCAGCCCCAGCATTTT. It translates to CASSPSPSNQPQHF. The chain carries TRBV18 and TRBJ1-5; D remains unclear. CDR1 and CDR2 (germline): KGHSH, LQKENI. Between the trimmed V and J ends, which lost 3 bases and 1 base, there was a span of 7 bases. The CDR3 spans 14 residues.

The count of this clone is one. J is TRBJ2-7 and V is TRBV5-6; D gene unclear. V lost 7 bases, J lost 2 bases, and 13 bases lay in between. Per the germline V gene, CDR1 is SGHDT and CDR2 is YYEEEE. This CDR3 spans 13 amino acids. The chain's CDR3 is CASGYQRAYEQYF. The CDR3 DNA is TGTGCCAGCGGATACCAAAGGGCCTACGAGCAGTACTTC.

V usage is TRBV30 and J usage is TRBJ2-7; 10 bases agree with TRBD2. Germline CDR1 and CDR2: GTSNPN and SVGIG (reference sequence). This CDR3 has 14 residues. The V gene end was trimmed by 2 bases and the J gene end by 3 bases; junction bases not matched to a gene: 4. CDR3: CAWSMASGSYEQYF. CDR3 DNA: TGTGCCTGGAGTATGGCTAGCGGGAGCTACGAGCAGTACTTC.

The chain is built from TRBV9 and TRBJ1-2; D uncertain. Trimming removed 0 bases from V and 7 bases from J, with 10 bases in between. Germline assignment: CDR1 SGDLS and CDR2 YYNGEE. The CDR3 loop spans 13 amino acids. The CDR3 DNA sequence: TGTGCCAGCAGCGTAGTGGAAAGCTCTGGCTACACCTTC. This codes for CASSVVESSGYTF.

The V gene is TRBV11-1, the J gene TRBJ2-5; no clear D gene. This CDR3 is 15 amino acids long. The germline V gene encodes CDR1 SGHAT and CDR2 FQDESV (reference sequence). Between the trimmed V and J ends, which lost 0 bases and 5 bases, there was a span of 13 bases. CDR3 sequence reads: CASSLAKGRLETQYF. In DNA, the CDR3 is TGTGCCAGCAGCTTAGCGAAGGGCAGGCTCGAGACCCAGTACTTC.

The chain joins TRBV5-6 to TRBJ2-7; 9 bases agree with TRBD1. After removal of 2 bases from V and 7 bases from J, the junction contained 16 bases not matched to a gene. The CDR3 length is 17 residues. Per the germline V gene, CDR1 is SGHDT and CDR2 is YYEEEE. The CDR3 protein is CASSFLGRDRVLQEQYF. CDR3 nucleotides: TGTGCCAGCAGCTTCCTGGGGCGGGACAGGGTTCTCCAGGAGCAGTACTTC. The variable domain in full, with the rest retrieved from reference TRBV5-6 and TRBJ2-7, is DAGVTQSPTHLIKTRGQQVTLRCSPKSGHDTVSWYQQALGQGPQFIFQYYEEEERQRGNFPDRFSGHQFPNYSSELNVNALLLGDSALYLCASSFLGRDRVLQEQYFGPGTRLTVT.

This clone was seen once. J is TRBJ2-2 and V is TRBV28; TRBD2 might be the D (7 bases). The germline V gene encodes CDR1 MDHEN and CDR2 SYDVKM. The V end was cut by 6 bases, the J end by 0 bases, with 14 bases between. CDR3 length: 16 amino acids. The CDR3 reads CASRRGGTPNTGELFF. In nucleotides, the CDR3 is TGTGCCAGCAGAAGGGGGGGGACACCGAACACCGGGGAGCTGTTTTTT.

The CDR3 DNA follows: TGTGCCACCAGCAGAGTCGGGTCCCTCTACGAGCAGTACTTC. Its translation: CATSRVGSLYEQYF. The chain has TRBV15 and TRBJ2-7; no definite D call. Germline V gives CDR1 LNHNV, CDR2 YYDKDF (reference sequence). Trimming left V 1 base short and J 3 bases short, with 10 bases between. The CDR3 has 14 residues.

This sequence joins TRBV2 and TRBJ1-1, with a weak D call TRBD1 (5 bases). With 7 bases removed from V and 5 bases from J, the gap between germline ends came to 14 bases. CDR3 size: 13 residues. CDR1 and CDR2 from the germline V gene are SNHLY and FYNNEI. CDR3 region: CASTLDSETEAFF. Written as DNA, the CDR3 is TGTGCCAGCACCCTTGACAGCGAGACTGAAGCTTTCTTT. Full variable domain (remainder filled in from reference TRBV2 and TRBJ1-1): EPEVTQTPSHQVTQMGQEVILRCVPISNHLYFYWYRQILGQKVEFLVSFYNNEISEKSEIFDDQFSVERPDGSNFTLKIRSTKLEDSAMYFCASTLDSETEAFFGQGTRLTVV.